This T cell receptor beta chain was identified in a study of blood T cell repertoires in COVID-19. As for the study in general: Whether acute or convalescent, the COVID-19 samples came from the United States, Italy and Spain. The analysed material was cDNA or gDNA that came from T cells, B-cell-depleted T cells, or PBMCs.

This clone occurred once. Data came from immunoSEQ multiplex PCR; TCRdb stores just in-frame clones and leaves some out. The repertoire holds 110,000 to 150,000 clones, about four fifths seen once, with approximately 3.5% in the top ten. Sequenced: peripheral blood. The origin of this receptor is a man in his 70s who had recovered from COVID-19.

The CDR3 DNA reads as TGTGCCAGTAGTAAGGACAGGGGGCAAGAGACCCAGTACTTC. Protein sequence: CASSKDRGQETQYF. The rearrangement uses TRBV19 and TRBJ2-5; TRBD1 matches at 10 bases. This CDR3 has 14 amino acids. Germline CDR1 LNHDA, CDR2 SQIVND (reference sequence). V was pared by 4 bases and J by 2 bases, with 1 base of the junction left unmatched.